This is a list of T cell receptor beta chains from one sample in a study of OX40 agonist ivuxolimab in advanced cancers. Generated by immunoSEQ multiplex PCR, the TCRdb table keeps only in-frame clones and is missing some. The data contain roughly 48,000 clones, roughly 81% of them seen just once; the ten biggest clones take up roughly a tenth. The sequences come from CD4+ or CD8+ T cells sorted from blood, collected in a trial of the OX40 agonist ivuxolimab. The receptors derive from an adult with an advanced solid tumor such as melanoma, head and neck, liver or kidney cancer. Each CDR3 is given with its conserved first and last residue. A D gene is named only where the DNA matches it firmly. Rows give clone size only sometimes, using once, few, many, or a class for an expanded clone.

CASTTYSPNEAFF,TGTGCCAGCACCACGTACAGTCCCAATGAAGCTTTCTTT,TRBV2,.,medium-sized,TRBJ1-1
CASSPPRGVSYEQYF,TGTGCCAGCAGCCCGCCCAGGGGCGTATCCTACGAGCAGTACTTC,TRBV11-2,.,.,TRBJ2-7
CASSMSGAPKTQYF,TGTGCCAGTAGTATGTCGGGGGCGCCGAAGACCCAGTACTTC,TRBV19,.,.,TRBJ2-5
CASSELARDNEQFF,TGTGCCAGCAGTGAACTAGCACGTGACAATGAGCAGTTCTTC,TRBV6-4,.,few,TRBJ2-1
CASSLQTSGSYEQFF,TGTGCCAGCAGTTTACAGACTAGCGGGAGTTATGAGCAGTTCTTC,TRBV28,TRBD2,.,TRBJ2-1
CASSLGLAERETQYF,TGTGCCAGCAGCTTAGGACTAGCGGAGAGGGAGACCCAGTACTTC,TRBV7-3,TRBD2,.,TRBJ2-5
CALGDPATYGYTF,TGTGCCCTCGGGGACCCGGCAACTTATGGCTACACCTTC,TRBV2,.,.,TRBJ1-2
CASTAVDRGSENEQYF,TGTGCCAGCACCGCAGTCGACAGGGGGTCTGAAAACGAGCAGTACTTC,TRBV5-4,TRBD1,.,TRBJ2-7
CASSRNRDKEAFF,TGTGCCAGCAGCCGGAACCGGGACAAAGAAGCTTTCTTT,TRBV5-4,.,.,TRBJ1-1
CASSLDRIQETQYF,TGTGCCAGCAGCTTGGACAGAATCCAAGAGACCCAGTACTTC,TRBV11-2,.,.,TRBJ2-5
CASSEEGGLGNTIYF,TGTGCCAGCAGTGAAGAGGGAGGCCTTGGAAACACCATATATTTT,TRBV6-1,.,.,TRBJ1-3
CASSPVGGRDHEQYF,TGCGCCAGCAGCCCGGTGGGCGGGAGGGACCACGAGCAGTACTTC,TRBV4-1,TRBD2,.,TRBJ2-7
CASSSTGLNTEAFF,TGTGCCAGCAGTTCGACAGGGCTGAACACTGAAGCTTTCTTT,TRBV28,TRBD1,few,TRBJ1-1
CASTPDPAAEQYF,TGTGCCAGCACCCCGGACCCCGCTGCCGAGCAGTACTTC,TRBV7-9,.,.,TRBJ2-7
CASSQEGLAGGQETQYF,TGCGCCAGCAGCCAAGAGGGACTAGCGGGAGGGCAAGAGACCCAGTACTTC,TRBV4-1,TRBD2,.,TRBJ2-5